This TCR beta chain was captured in a study of cytomegalovirus exposure and HLA in healthy donors. 13 Jbeta primers and 60 Vbeta primers were used for the PCR. TCRdb keeps only in-frame clones here, not all; method: immunoSEQ multiplex PCR. This sample's table has 95,000 to 150,000 clones. Germline values: CDR1 SGDLS, CDR2 YYNGEE. V lost 3 bases to trimming and J lost 5 bases; unmatched junction nucleotides: 1. The CDR3 runs 14 residues. V is TRBV9 and J is TRBJ2-2; 10 nucleotides agree with TRBD1. The sequencing input was PBMCs. This receptor was obtained from a man younger than 40 in good health and CMV-seronegative. CDR3 in DNA: TGTGCCAGCAGCGGGGGACAGGGGACCGGGGAGCTGTTTTTT. This codes for CASSGGQGTGELFF. The full variable domain, its missing parts supplied by reference TRBV9 and TRBJ2-2, is DSGVTQTPKHLITATGQRVTLRCSPRSGDLSVYWYQQSLDQGLQFLIQYYNGEERAKGNILERFSAQQFPDLHSELNLSSLELGDSALYFCASSGGQGTGELFFGEGSRLTVL.